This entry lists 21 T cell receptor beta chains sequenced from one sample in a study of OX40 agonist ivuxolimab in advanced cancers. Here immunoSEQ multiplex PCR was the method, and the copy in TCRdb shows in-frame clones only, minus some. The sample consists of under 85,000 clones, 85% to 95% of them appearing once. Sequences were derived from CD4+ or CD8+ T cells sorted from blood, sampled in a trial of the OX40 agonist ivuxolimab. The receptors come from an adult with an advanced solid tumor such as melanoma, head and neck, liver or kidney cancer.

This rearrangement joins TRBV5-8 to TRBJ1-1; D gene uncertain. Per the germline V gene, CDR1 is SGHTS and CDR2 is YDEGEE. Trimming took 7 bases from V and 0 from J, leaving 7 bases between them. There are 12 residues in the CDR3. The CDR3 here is CASLGLNTEAFF. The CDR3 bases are TGTGCCAGCTTAGGGTTGAACACTGAAGCTTTCTTT.

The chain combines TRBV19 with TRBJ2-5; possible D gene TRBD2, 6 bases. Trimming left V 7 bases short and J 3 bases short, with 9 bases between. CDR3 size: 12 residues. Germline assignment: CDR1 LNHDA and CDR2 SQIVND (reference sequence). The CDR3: CASMGGEETQYF. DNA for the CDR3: TGTGCCAGTATGGGGGGTGAAGAGACCCAGTACTTC.

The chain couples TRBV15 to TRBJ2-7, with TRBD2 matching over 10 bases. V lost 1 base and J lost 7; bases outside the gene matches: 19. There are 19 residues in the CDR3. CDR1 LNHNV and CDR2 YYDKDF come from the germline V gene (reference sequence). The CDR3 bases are TGTGCCACCAGCAGAGGAGGGACTAGCGCGGCCCTCTCCTACGAGGAGCAGTACTTC. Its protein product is CATSRGGTSAALSYEEQYF.

The CDR3 loop reads CASSLQGAREKLFF. The CDR3 DNA sequence: TGTGCCAGCTCACTACAGGGGGCAAGGGAAAAACTGTTTTTT. V and J are TRBV18 and TRBJ1-4, with 9 bases that match TRBD1. Germline CDR1 is KGHSH and CDR2 is LQKENI. V lost 4 bases, J lost 8 bases, and 5 bases stayed unmatched. The CDR3 has 14 residues.

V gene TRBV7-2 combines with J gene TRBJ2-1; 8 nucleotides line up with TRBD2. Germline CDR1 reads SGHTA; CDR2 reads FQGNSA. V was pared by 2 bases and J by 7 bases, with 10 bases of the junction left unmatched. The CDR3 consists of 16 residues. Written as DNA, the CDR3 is TGTGCCAGCAGCTTACAAGTCCAGCGGGAGCGGAATGAGCAGTTCTTC. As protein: CASSLQVQRERNEQFF.

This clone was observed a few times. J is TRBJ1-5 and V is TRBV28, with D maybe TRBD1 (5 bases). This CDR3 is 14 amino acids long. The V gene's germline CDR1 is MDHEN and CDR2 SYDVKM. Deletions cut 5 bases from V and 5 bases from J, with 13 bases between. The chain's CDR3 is CASSRELGDQPQHF. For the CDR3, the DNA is TGTGCCAGCAGTCGTGAATTGGGGGATCAGCCCCAGCATTTT.

The CDR3 reads CASSLLDTGELFF. CDR3 in DNA: TGTGCCAGCAGTCTCCTAGACACCGGGGAGCTGTTTTTT. This chain connects TRBV28 to TRBJ2-2; D not resolved. The germline V gene encodes CDR1 MDHEN and CDR2 SYDVKM. This CDR3 comprises 13 residues. V lost 5 bases to trimming and J lost 3 bases, with 7 bases between them. Filled out from reference TRBV28 and TRBJ2-2, the complete variable domain reads DVKVTQSSRYLVKRTGEKVFLECVQDMDHENMFWYRQDPGLGLRLIYFSYDVKMKEKGDIPEGYSVSREKKERFSLILESASTNQTSMYLCASSLLDTGELFFGEGSRLTVL.

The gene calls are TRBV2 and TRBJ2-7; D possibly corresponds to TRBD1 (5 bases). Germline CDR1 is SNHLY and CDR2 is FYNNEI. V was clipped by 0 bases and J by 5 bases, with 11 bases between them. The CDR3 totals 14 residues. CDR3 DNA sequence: TGTGCCAGCAGTGAAGCGCAGGGTGGACACGAGCAGTACTTC. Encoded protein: CASSEAQGGHEQYF.

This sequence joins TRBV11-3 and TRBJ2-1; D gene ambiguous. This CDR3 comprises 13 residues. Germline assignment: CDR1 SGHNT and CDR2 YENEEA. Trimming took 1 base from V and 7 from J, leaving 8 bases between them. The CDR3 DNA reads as TGTGCCAGCAGCTTAGCGAGACGGAATGAGCAGTTCTTC. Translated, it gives CASSLARRNEQFF. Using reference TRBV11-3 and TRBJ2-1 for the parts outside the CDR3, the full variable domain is EAGVVQSPRYKIIEKKQPVAFWCNPISGHNTLYWYLQNLGQGPELLIRYENEEAVDDSQLPKDRFSAERLKGVDSTLKIQPAELGDSAVYLCASSLARRNEQFFGPGTRLTVL.

The CDR3, as DNA: TGTGCCAGTACGGACAGGGCTGTCGAAAACATTCAGTACTTC. It codes for CASTDRAVENIQYF. The rearrangement uses TRBV19 and TRBJ2-4; 8 nucleotides line up with TRBD1. This CDR3 is 14 amino acids long. The junction had 7 bases not matched to a gene; V was cut back by 7 bases and J by 5 bases. Germline loops: CDR1 LNHDA, CDR2 SQIVND (reference sequence).

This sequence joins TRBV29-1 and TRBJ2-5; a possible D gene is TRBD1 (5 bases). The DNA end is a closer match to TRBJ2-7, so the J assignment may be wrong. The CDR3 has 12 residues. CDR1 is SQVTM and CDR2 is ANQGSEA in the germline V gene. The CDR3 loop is CSVGQGFGEQYF. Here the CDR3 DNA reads TGCAGCGTTGGGCAGGGCTTCGGCGAGCAGTACTTC.

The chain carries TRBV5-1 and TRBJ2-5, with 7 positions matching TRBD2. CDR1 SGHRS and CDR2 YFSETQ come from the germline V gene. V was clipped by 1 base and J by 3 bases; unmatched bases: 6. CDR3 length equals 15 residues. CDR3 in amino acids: CASSLFAGVEETQYF. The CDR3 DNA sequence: TGCGCCAGCAGCTTGTTTGCGGGAGTGGAAGAGACCCAGTACTTC.

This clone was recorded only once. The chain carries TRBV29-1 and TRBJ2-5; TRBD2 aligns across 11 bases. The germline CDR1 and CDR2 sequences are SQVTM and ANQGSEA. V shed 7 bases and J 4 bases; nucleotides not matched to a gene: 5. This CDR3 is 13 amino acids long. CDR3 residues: CSGLAGSAETQYF. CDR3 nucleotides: TGCAGCGGACTAGCGGGAAGTGCAGAGACCCAGTACTTC.

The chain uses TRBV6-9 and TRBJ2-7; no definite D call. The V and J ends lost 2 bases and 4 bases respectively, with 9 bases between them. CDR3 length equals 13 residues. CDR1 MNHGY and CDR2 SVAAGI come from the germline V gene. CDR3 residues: CASSYPPQYEQYF. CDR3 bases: TGTGCCAGCAGTTATCCGCCCCAGTACGAGCAGTACTTC.

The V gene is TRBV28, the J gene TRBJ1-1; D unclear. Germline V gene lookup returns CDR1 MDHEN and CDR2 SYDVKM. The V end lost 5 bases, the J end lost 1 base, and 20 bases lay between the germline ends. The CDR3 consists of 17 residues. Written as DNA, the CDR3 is TGTGCCAGCAGTCCTCGCTTGGGCTCTCAAAAGAACACTGAAGCTTTCTTT. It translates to CASSPRLGSQKNTEAFF.

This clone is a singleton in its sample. CDR3 residues: CASSPRDLLKQYF. DNA of the CDR3: TGTGCCAGCAGCCCTCGGGACTTATTGAAGCAGTACTTC. V usage is TRBV27 and J usage is TRBJ2-7; TRBD2 is a possible D gene (6 bases). CDR1 is MNHEY, CDR2 SMNVEV, per germline (reference sequence). The V and J ends lost 6 bases and 8 bases respectively, with 17 bases between them. This CDR3 is built from 13 residues.

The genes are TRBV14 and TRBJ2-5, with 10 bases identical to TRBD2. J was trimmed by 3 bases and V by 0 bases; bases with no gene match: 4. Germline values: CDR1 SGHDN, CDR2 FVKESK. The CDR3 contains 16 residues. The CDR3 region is CASSQEFSGREETQYF. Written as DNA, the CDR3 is TGTGCCAGCAGCCAAGAATTCAGCGGGAGGGAAGAGACCCAGTACTTC.

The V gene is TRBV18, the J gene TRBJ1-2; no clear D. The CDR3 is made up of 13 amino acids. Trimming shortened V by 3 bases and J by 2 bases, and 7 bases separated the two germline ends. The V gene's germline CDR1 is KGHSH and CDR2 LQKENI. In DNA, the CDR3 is TGTGCCAGCTCACCGGACGGGAACTATGGCTACACCTTC. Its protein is CASSPDGNYGYTF.

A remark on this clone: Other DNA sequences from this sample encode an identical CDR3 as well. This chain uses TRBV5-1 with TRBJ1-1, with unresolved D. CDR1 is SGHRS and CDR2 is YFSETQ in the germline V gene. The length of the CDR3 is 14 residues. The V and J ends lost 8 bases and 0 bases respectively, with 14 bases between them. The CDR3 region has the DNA TGCGCCAGTAGCCATTCCAAGGTGAACACTGAAGCTTTCTTT. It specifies CASSHSKVNTEAFF.

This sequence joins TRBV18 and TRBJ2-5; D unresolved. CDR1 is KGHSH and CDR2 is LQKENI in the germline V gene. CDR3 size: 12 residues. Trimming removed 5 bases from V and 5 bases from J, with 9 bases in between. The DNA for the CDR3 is TGTGCCAGCTCAGAGCTTCGTGAGACCCAGTACTTC. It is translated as CASSELRETQYF.

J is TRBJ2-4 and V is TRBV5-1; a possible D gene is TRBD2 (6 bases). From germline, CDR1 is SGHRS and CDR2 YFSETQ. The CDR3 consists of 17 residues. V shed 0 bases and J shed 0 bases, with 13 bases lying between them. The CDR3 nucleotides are TGCGCCAGCAGCTTGGTTTCGGGAGCTCAAGCCAAAAACATTCAGTACTTC. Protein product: CASSLVSGAQAKNIQYF.